This TCR beta chain was obtained from a study of T cell responses to AZD1222 COVID-19 vaccine. Some clones are missing from TCRdb's copy, which holds only in-frame ones; the method was immunoSEQ multiplex PCR. This table has approximately 130,000 clones, 85% to 95% appearing once. The CDR3 sequence is 15 residues long. Trimming took 1 base from V and 5 from J; bases not matched to a gene: 3. CDR1 is SGHRS, CDR2 YFSETQ, per germline. This clone was seen just once. The antigen remains unidentified. Study-level points and caveats: Spike-specific TCRs gained breadth and depth after people received two AZD1222 doses. Possibly, clonal diversity was underestimated; donors were largely white British and included more females.

The V and J genes are TRBV5-1 and TRBJ2-1, with TRBD2 matching 10 bases. The sample here was peripheral blood, taken on day 0 of AZD1222 vaccination. This receptor was taken from an adult in good health. This CDR3 reads CASSLLSGGDNEQFF. The CDR3 coding sequence is TGCGCCAGCAGCTTGCTAAGCGGGGGGGACAATGAGCAGTTCTTC.